Here is one T cell receptor beta chain with its context. Its antigen has not been determined. No qualities accompany the bases; no much larger clone lies one base away. TCRbeta CDR3 regions were amplified from genomic DNA using the immunoSEQ Assay, a bias-controlled multiplex PCR. From the authors' description of their analysis: Nucleated cell counts per sample were estimated from amplification of reference gene primers within the assay. Sequence reads were collapsed and filtered to measure the absolute abundance of every unique TCRbeta CDR3 rearrangement. For each sample, productive Simpson clonality was calculated as the square root of Simpson's diversity index over productive rearrangements. TCRdb took this table from immuneACCESS and kept in-frame rearrangements with V and J called. Such tables lack part of the clones; where checked against another copy, unresolved V genes explain under half of the gap, and the rest is unexplained. V and J calls and clone size are copied from that table; D and trimming were computed from the DNA. The table for this sample lists a few hundred thousand clones; around 90% of them were counted only once. The ten largest clones add up to approximately 7.2% of the sample.

The source of the sample is a study of blood T cell repertoires in COVID-19 (dated by TCRdb to 2018 to 2021). About the full investigation: The collaborator samples originated in the United States, Italy and Spain and spanned the acute and convalescent phases of COVID-19. The material from the prospective study consisted of cDNA or gDNA derived from T cells, B-cell-depleted T cells, or PBMCs. The dataset comprised deeply sampled blood TCRbeta repertoires from subjects exposed to, actively infected with, or recovered from COVID-19. A freely available public database, intended as a resource for researchers studying the immune response to SARS-CoV-2, is where the repertoires were released. Samples came from the ongoing ImmuneRACE study (first 160 participants) plus 1,254 subjects from 6 global collaborators. Sample metadata almost always included a de-identified subject ID, COVID-19 status, age in years and sex. HLA class I and class II types, where available, came from metadata supplied by the sample provider rather than from assay-based typing.

Study-level results and caveats: Clinical and demographic metadata were provided uncurated, with the amount varying by source and participant.

Each collaborating institution followed its own protocols to collect whole blood in K2EDTA tubes. For TCRbeta analysis, collaborators shipped samples in one of three forms: frozen whole blood, isolated PBMCs, or DNA extracted from either of those sample types. CDR3 length: 18 amino acids, cysteine to phenylalanine. The retained sequence is limited to the CDR3, 54 bases, with the frame set at the first base. CDR1 and CDR2 were assigned from the germline V gene as KGHDR and SFDVKD. After removal of 7 bases from V and 5 bases from J, the junction retains 14 bases not matched to a gene. The sample comprised peripheral blood. The chain is assembled from TRBV24-1 and TRBJ1-5; 12 nucleotides in the junction match TRBD1. The receptor comes from a woman in her 70s with active or convalescent COVID-19. The CDR3 reads as follows: CATSESGTGGTGDQPQHF. The DNA reads as follows: TGTGCCACCAGCGAATCCGGGACAGGGGGCACAGGAGATCAGCCCCAGCATTTT.